Sequencing of this T cell receptor (beta chain) was carried out in a study of T cells in Graves' hyperthyroidism and ophthalmopathy. V was clipped by 6 bases and J by 7 bases, with 15 bases between them. The germline gives CDR1 MNHNS, CDR2 SASEGT. The CDR3 runs 13 residues. Amplification yielded TCR beta CDR3 regions, with RNA transcripts as the source. First-round RT-PCR with HTBI primers amplified the TCR CDR3 region. TCRdb re-derived calls from the multiplex PCR reads in MiXCR, one entry per CDR3 protein. This table holds roughly 300,000 distinct CDR3 sequences, about 20% found once. Comments on this clonotype: Its antigen is currently unknown.

Findings and limits, study-wide: Within blood appeared most thyroid clonotypes that had expanded above 0.001.

The chain employs TRBV6-1 and TRBJ2-5, with D tentatively TRBD1 (5 bases). The TCR sequence derives from a woman in her fifties or sixties with Graves' hyperthyroidism. Sequenced: blood. Here the CDR3 DNA reads TGTGCCAGCAGAATTAGGGGTAAAGGGACCCAGTACTTC. It is translated as CASRIRGKGTQYF.